Listed below are T cell receptor beta chains from one sample, sequenced in a study of cytomegalovirus exposure and HLA in healthy donors. Method: immunoSEQ multiplex PCR; TCRdb's copy keeps in-frame clones and lacks some. The sample lists 95,000 to 150,000 clones, more than 80% occurring once. The sample consisted of PBMCs. The receptors were sampled from a man between 25 and 39 years old in good health and CMV-seropositive. Each CDR3 is given with its conserved first and last residue. Each record gives: D gene, V gene, clone size, J gene, CDR3 protein, CDR3 DNA. A D gene is named only where the DNA matches it firmly. Rows may omit the clone size; those that give it use once, few, many or a size class.

d_call: .; v_call: TRBV6-1; clone_size: once; j_call: TRBJ1-1; cdr3_aa: CASSEKLLVTEAFF; cdr3_nt: TGTGCCAGCAGTGAAAAACTGCTGGTAACTGAAGCTTTCTTT
d_call: TRBD1; v_call: TRBV5-1; clone_size: .; j_call: TRBJ1-2; cdr3_aa: CASRQTGGSRGYTF; cdr3_nt: TGCGCCAGCAGACAGACAGGGGGCAGTCGTGGCTACACCTTC
d_call: TRBD1; v_call: TRBV2; clone_size: .; j_call: TRBJ2-5; cdr3_aa: CASRGQTQETQYF; cdr3_nt: TGTGCCAGCAGGGGACAGACACAAGAGACCCAGTACTTC
d_call: .; v_call: TRBV2; clone_size: .; j_call: TRBJ1-5; cdr3_aa: CASSEPRYSNQPQHF; cdr3_nt: TGTGCCAGCAGTGAACCCAGATATAGCAATCAGCCCCAGCATTTT
d_call: TRBD1; v_call: TRBV7-9; clone_size: .; j_call: TRBJ2-5; cdr3_aa: CASSLGRGTDTYQETQYF; cdr3_nt: TGTGCCAGCAGCTTAGGTCGTGGGACAGACACGTACCAAGAGACCCAGTACTTC
d_call: .; v_call: TRBV4-1; clone_size: .; j_call: TRBJ2-7; cdr3_aa: CASSQGDRGWDEQYF; cdr3_nt: TGCGCCAGCAGCCAAGGTGACCGGGGGTGGGACGAGCAGTACTTC
d_call: TRBD1; v_call: TRBV7-3; clone_size: .; j_call: TRBJ1-2; cdr3_aa: CASGTGIANYGYTF; cdr3_nt: TGTGCCAGCGGGACAGGCATAGCTAACTATGGCTACACCTTC
d_call: .; v_call: TRBV5-1; clone_size: .; j_call: TRBJ1-4; cdr3_aa: CASTPTWGATNEKLFF; cdr3_nt: TGCGCCAGCACTCCCACATGGGGGGCAACTAATGAAAAACTGTTTTTT
d_call: TRBD2; v_call: TRBV7-6; clone_size: .; j_call: TRBJ2-5; cdr3_aa: CASSPRLAETQYF; cdr3_nt: TGTGCCAGCAGCCCTCGACTAGCAGAGACCCAGTACTTC
d_call: .; v_call: TRBV5-1; clone_size: .; j_call: TRBJ1-2; cdr3_aa: CASSRTGELGGYTF; cdr3_nt: TGCGCCAGCAGCAGAACCGGGGAGCTGGGTGGCTACACCTTC
d_call: TRBD1; v_call: TRBV28; clone_size: .; j_call: TRBJ2-5; cdr3_aa: CASSTPTGVGTQYF; cdr3_nt: TGTGCCAGCAGTACTCCTACAGGGGTGGGGACCCAGTACTTC
d_call: .; v_call: TRBV15; clone_size: .; j_call: TRBJ1-1; cdr3_aa: CATSPGLMNTEAFF; cdr3_nt: TGTGCCACCAGCCCGGGACTGATGAACACTGAAGCTTTCTTT
d_call: TRBD1; v_call: TRBV5-1; clone_size: .; j_call: TRBJ1-1; cdr3_aa: CASSWTGRTEAFF; cdr3_nt: TGCGCCAGCAGCTGGACAGGTAGGACTGAAGCTTTCTTT
d_call: .; v_call: TRBV19; clone_size: .; j_call: TRBJ2-1; cdr3_aa: CASSDSYNEQFF; cdr3_nt: TGTGCCAGTTCAGACTCGTACAATGAGCAGTTCTTC
d_call: TRBD1; v_call: TRBV30; clone_size: .; j_call: TRBJ2-2; cdr3_aa: CAWSTGTGDAGELFF; cdr3_nt: TGTGCCTGGAGTACCGGGACAGGGGACGCCGGGGAGCTGTTTTTT
d_call: .; v_call: TRBV4-2; clone_size: .; j_call: TRBJ2-5; cdr3_aa: CASSQDPGQETQYF; cdr3_nt: TGTGCCAGCAGCCAAGATCCAGGGCAAGAGACCCAGTACTTC
d_call: .; v_call: TRBV6-1; clone_size: .; j_call: TRBJ2-1; cdr3_aa: CASSEGYAGYNEQFF; cdr3_nt: TGTGCCAGCAGTGAAGGCTACGCGGGCTACAATGAGCAGTTCTTC
d_call: .; v_call: TRBV2; clone_size: .; j_call: TRBJ1-2; cdr3_aa: CASSVKLQEFNYGYTF; cdr3_nt: TGTGCCAGCAGTGTAAAATTACAAGAATTTAACTATGGCTACACCTTC
d_call: TRBD1; v_call: TRBV2; clone_size: .; j_call: TRBJ1-1; cdr3_aa: CASSSRGITEAFF; cdr3_nt: TGTGCCAGCAGTTCCAGGGGGATCACTGAAGCTTTCTTT
d_call: .; v_call: TRBV19; clone_size: .; j_call: TRBJ1-6; cdr3_aa: CASSIWGGNSPLHF; cdr3_nt: TGTGCCAGTAGTATATGGGGGGGAAATTCACCCCTCCACTTT